Below, 3 T cell receptor beta chains from the same sample are listed, as sequenced in a study of CD8 T cells in ankylosing spondylitis. TCRdb re-called the 5' RACE reads through MiXCR, storing one row per CDR3 protein. The data show approximately 290,000 distinct CDR3 sequences, around 21% seen once. Sequenced sample: blood, either unsorted or a sorted T cell fraction (not recorded which). The receptors derive from a female donor with ankylosing spondylitis or in good health (not recorded which).

The sample holds a few counts of this clonotype. This sequence joins TRBV12-3 or TRBV12-4 and TRBJ1-1; D perhaps matches TRBD1 (6 bases). This CDR3 has 12 residues. Deletions cut 6 bases from V and 11 bases from J, with 16 bases between. CDR3 DNA: TGTGCCAGCAGAACCGGGACACCTGGCGCTTTCTTT. This translates into CASRTGTPGAFF.

This clonotype was counted many times. V gene TRBV18 combines with J gene TRBJ2-1; either TRBD1 or TRBD2 may supply D (6 bases each). V was clipped by 4 bases and J by 6 bases, with 13 bases between them. The CDR3 extends over 14 amino acids. Per germline, CDR1 KGHSH and CDR2 LQKENI. The CDR3 reads CASSQNRGPNEQFF. In DNA, the CDR3 is TGTGCCAGCTCACAAAATCGGGGGCCCAATGAGCAGTTCTTC. The full variable domain, its missing parts supplied by reference TRBV18 and TRBJ2-1, is NAGVMQNPRHLVRRRGQEARLRCSPMKGHSHVYWYRQLPEEGLKFMVYLQKENIIDESGMPKERFSAEFPKEGPSILRIQQVVRGDSAAYFCASSQNRGPNEQFFGPGTRLTVL.

This clonotype was counted a few times. This chain uses TRBV30 with TRBJ2-1, with 10 nucleotides matching TRBD2. J lost 9 bases, V lost 5 bases, and 16 bases had no gene match. This CDR3 contains 16 residues. Germline V CDR1 and CDR2: GTSNPN, SVGIG (reference sequence). The CDR3 region is CAWGEKFLAGVSEQFF. Written as DNA, the CDR3 is TGTGCCTGGGGTGAAAAGTTTCTAGCGGGAGTCAGTGAGCAGTTCTTC.